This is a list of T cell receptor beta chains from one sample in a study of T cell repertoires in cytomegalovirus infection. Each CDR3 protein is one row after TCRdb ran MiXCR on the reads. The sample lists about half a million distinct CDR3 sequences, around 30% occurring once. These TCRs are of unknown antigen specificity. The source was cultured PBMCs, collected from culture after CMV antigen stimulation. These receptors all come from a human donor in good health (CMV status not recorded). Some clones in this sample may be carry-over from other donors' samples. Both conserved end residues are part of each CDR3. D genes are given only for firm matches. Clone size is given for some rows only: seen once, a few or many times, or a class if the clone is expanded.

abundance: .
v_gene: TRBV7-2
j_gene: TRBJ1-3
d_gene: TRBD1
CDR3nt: TGTGCCAGCAGCCCTAGACAGGGCTACTCTGGAAACACCATATATTTT
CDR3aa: CASSPRQGYSGNTIYF

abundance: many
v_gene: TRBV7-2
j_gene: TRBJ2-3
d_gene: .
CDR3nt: TGTGCCAGCAGCTTAGGACTAGAAACAGATACGCAGTATTTT
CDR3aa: CASSLGLETDTQYF

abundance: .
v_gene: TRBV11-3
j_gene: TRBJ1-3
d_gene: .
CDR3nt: TGTGCCAGGCGGACAGCTGGAAACACCATATATTTT
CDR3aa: CARRTAGNTIYF

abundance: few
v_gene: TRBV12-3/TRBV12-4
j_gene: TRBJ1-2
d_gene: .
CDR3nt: TGTGCCAGCAGTTCGGACCGTCCAGGCGGCTACACCTTC
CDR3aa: CASSSDRPGGYTF

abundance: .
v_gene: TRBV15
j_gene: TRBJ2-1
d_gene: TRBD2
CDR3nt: TGTGCCACCAGCTTTGGACTAGCGGGGAATGAGCAGTTCTTC
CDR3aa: CATSFGLAGNEQFF

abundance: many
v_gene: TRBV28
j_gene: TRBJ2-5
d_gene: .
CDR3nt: TGTGCCAGCAGGTCCACAGGGAGGAGGGGAGAGACCCAGTACTTC
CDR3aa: CASRSTGRRGETQYF

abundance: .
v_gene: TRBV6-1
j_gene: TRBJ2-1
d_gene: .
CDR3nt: TGTGCCAGCACCTACGGGCCGGGCGAGCAGTTCTTC
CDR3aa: CASTYGPGEQFF

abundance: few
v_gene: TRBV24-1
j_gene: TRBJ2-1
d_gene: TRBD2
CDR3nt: TGTGCCACCAGTGATTTTCAGCGGGGTGCCTACAATGAGCAGTTCTTC
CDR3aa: CATSDFQRGAYNEQFF

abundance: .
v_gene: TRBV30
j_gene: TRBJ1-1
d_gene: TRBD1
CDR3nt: TGTGCCTTAAACAGGGGGAACACTGAAGCTTTCTTT
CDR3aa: CALNRGNTEAFF

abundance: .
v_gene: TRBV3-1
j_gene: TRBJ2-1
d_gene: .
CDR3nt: TGTGCCAGCAGCCCTACAAGCCAGTACAATGAGCAGTTCTTC
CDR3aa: CASSPTSQYNEQFF

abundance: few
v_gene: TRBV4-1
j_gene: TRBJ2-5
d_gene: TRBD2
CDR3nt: TGCGCCAGCAGCCAGGGTAGCGGGAGAAAAGAGACCCAGTACTTC
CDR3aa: CASSQGSGRKETQYF

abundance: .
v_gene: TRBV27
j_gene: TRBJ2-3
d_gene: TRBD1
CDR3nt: TGTGCCAGCTTGGGTGCTAGGACAGGGGGCATCCCGGGAACAGATACGCAGTATTTT
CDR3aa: CASLGARTGGIPGTDTQYF